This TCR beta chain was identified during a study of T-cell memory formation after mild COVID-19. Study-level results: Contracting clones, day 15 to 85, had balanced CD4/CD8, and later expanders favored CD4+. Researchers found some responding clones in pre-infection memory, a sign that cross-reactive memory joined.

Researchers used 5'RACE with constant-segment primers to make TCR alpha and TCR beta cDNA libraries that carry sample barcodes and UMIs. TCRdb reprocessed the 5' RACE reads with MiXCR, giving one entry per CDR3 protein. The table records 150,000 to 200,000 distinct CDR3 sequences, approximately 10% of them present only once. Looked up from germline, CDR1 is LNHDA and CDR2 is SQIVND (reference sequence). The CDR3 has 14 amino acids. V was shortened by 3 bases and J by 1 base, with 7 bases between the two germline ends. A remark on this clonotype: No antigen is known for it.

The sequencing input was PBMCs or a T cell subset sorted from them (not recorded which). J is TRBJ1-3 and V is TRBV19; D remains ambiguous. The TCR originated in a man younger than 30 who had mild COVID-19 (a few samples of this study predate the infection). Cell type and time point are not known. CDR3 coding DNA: TGTGCCAGTAGTATCGGGCTTTCTGGAAACACCATATATTTT. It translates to CASSIGLSGNTIYF.